The 18 T cell receptor beta chains below come from one sample, sequenced in a study of beta chain features in type 1 diabetes. Overall study findings and caveats: For Type 1 diabetes patients, all four CD4+ subsets carried TCRB CDR3s that were moderately but significantly shorter.

Their target antigens are unknown. Expressed TCRB transcripts were sequenced because the entire RNA isolate underwent reverse transcription. Libraries were prepared by immunoSEQ multiplex PCR; TCRdb keeps only in-frame clonotypes and omits some of them. The table lists roughly 160,000 clones, around 7.9% of them singletons. Sequenced material: central memory CD4+ T cells from blood. The receptor set was obtained from a man aged 18 to 35 with type 1 diabetes.

This clone was seen more than once but under ten times. The CDR3 reads CASSLNTGYTF. In DNA form, the CDR3 reads TGTGCCAGCAGCTTAAACACTGGCTACACCTTC. The chain is built from TRBV11-2 and TRBJ1-2, with D hard to call. This CDR3 region has 11 residues. The ends were cut back, 2 bases at V and 7 bases at J, with 5 bases in the middle. The germline V gene encodes CDR1 SGHAT and CDR2 FQNNGV.

This clone has only a few counts. The V call is TRBV18, the J call TRBJ1-1, with D unresolved. The V end lost 3 bases, the J end lost 6 bases, and 11 bases lay between the germline ends. Germline values: CDR1 KGHSH, CDR2 LQKENI. The CDR3 covers 13 residues. CDR3: CASSPEVWAEAFF. In DNA form, the CDR3 reads TGTGCCAGCTCACCTGAGGTTTGGGCTGAAGCTTTCTTT.

The rearrangement uses TRBV9 and TRBJ1-3, with D uncertain. V was clipped by 0 bases and J by 5 bases, with 12 bases between them. Germline assignment: CDR1 SGDLS and CDR2 YYNGEE. CDR3 length: 15 residues. The CDR3, as DNA: TGTGCCAGCAGCGTAGCTGATGCGGGGAGAAACACCATATATTTT. It is translated as CASSVADAGRNTIYF.

The rearrangement links TRBV30 to TRBJ2-3; weak D call: TRBD2 (5 bases). The CDR3 contains 13 residues. Germline V gives CDR1 GTSNPN, CDR2 SVGIG (reference sequence). V dropped 3 bases and J dropped 3 bases, with 10 bases sitting between them. The CDR3 here is CAWRRGMTDTQYF. The CDR3 DNA sequence: TGTGCCTGGAGACGGGGAATGACAGATACGCAGTATTTT.

The chain recombines TRBV2 with TRBJ2-1; 7 bases are shared with TRBD2. V trimming: 6 bases; J trimming: 3 bases; junction bases outside the gene matches: 8. The germline CDR1 and CDR2 sequences are SNHLY and FYNNEI. The CDR3 sequence is 15 residues long. The CDR3 here is CASRDSSGYYNEQFF. The CDR3 DNA sequence: TGTGCCAGCAGGGACTCTAGCGGATACTACAATGAGCAGTTCTTC.

The gene calls are TRBV7-9 and TRBJ1-5; 11 nucleotides agree with TRBD1. V was clipped by 5 bases and J by 9 bases; unmatched bases: 6. This CDR3 is 14 amino acids long. Germline V gene data show CDR1 as SEHNR and CDR2 as FQNEAQ (reference sequence). CDR3 nucleotides: TGTGCCAGCAGCCCAGGGACAGGGGGGCCGCCCCAGCATTTT. Protein product: CASSPGTGGPPQHF.

This chain uses TRBV30 with TRBJ1-1; D is uncertain. The V end was cut by 5 bases, the J end by 14 bases, with 18 bases between. Germline V gene sequence: CDR1 GTSNPN, CDR2 SVGIG (reference sequence). The CDR3 sequence is 11 residues long. The CDR3 DNA follows: TGTGCCTGGGACCCGGGGTTCCGAGTCTTCTTT. Its translation: CAWDPGFRVFF.

The chain joins TRBV9 to TRBJ2-7; D gene ambiguous. This CDR3 comprises 12 residues. With 0 bases removed from V and 6 bases from J, the gap between germline ends came to 7 bases. CDR1 and CDR2 from the germline V gene are SGDLS and YYNGEE. The CDR3 reads CASSVVESEQYF. For the CDR3, the DNA is TGTGCCAGCAGCGTAGTAGAGAGCGAGCAGTACTTC.

This clone was detected many times. The rearrangement uses TRBV7-2 and TRBJ2-2; D possibly corresponds to TRBD2 (5 bases). The ends were cut back, 1 base at V and 5 bases at J, with 5 bases in the middle. Germline V lookup: CDR1 SGHTA, CDR2 FQGNSA. The CDR3 runs to 13 residues. CDR3 loop: CASSLGGTGELFF. The CDR3 DNA reads TGTGCCAGCAGCTTAGGAGGGACCGGGGAGCTGTTTTTT.

This clone was counted between two and nine times. The V and J genes are TRBV19 and TRBJ2-1; D is perhaps TRBD2 (6 bases). Germline CDR1 LNHDA, CDR2 SQIVND (reference sequence). V dropped 7 bases and J dropped 12 bases, with 16 bases sitting between them. The CDR3 length is 12 residues. The CDR3 nucleotides are TGTGCCAGTACCCCAAGGGGAGGAAGGCAGTTCTTC. It encodes CASTPRGGRQFF.

Only a few counts were recorded for this clone. The rearrangement uses TRBV28 and TRBJ1-3; D may be TRBD1 (6 bases). The CDR3 is 15 residues long. The V gene lost 4 bases and the J gene lost 2 bases, with 12 bases spanning the gap. CDR1 and CDR2 (germline): MDHEN, SYDVKM. CDR3 nucleotides: TGTGCCAGCAGTTCACAGGGCAGGGCTGGAAACACCATATATTTT. Residues: CASSSQGRAGNTIYF.

The rearrangement uses TRBV6-6 and TRBJ2-2; no clear D. Trimming left V 6 bases short and J 4 bases short, with 6 bases between. The CDR3 contains 12 residues. Looked up from germline, CDR1 is MNHNY and CDR2 is SVGAGI (reference sequence). CDR3 DNA: TGTGCCAGCAGCGATAGCACCGGGGAGCTGTTTTTT. Protein: CASSDSTGELFF.

This clone has just a few counts. The gene calls are TRBV10-3 and TRBJ2-5; 8 positions agree with TRBD1. The germline V gene has CDR1 ENHRY and CDR2 SYGVKD. This CDR3 has 15 residues. Trimming removed 6 bases from V and 5 bases from J; junction bases left unmatched: 11. CDR3: CAIRSSTGAGETQYF. The CDR3 nucleotides read TGTGCCATCAGGAGCTCGACAGGGGCCGGGGAGACCCAGTACTTC.

This clone has more than one count but fewer than ten. V gene TRBV29-1 combines with J gene TRBJ2-1, with D perhaps TRBD1 (6 bases). The CDR3 is 14 amino acids. V was pared by 7 bases and J by 6 bases, with 19 bases between. Germline V gene data show CDR1 as SQVTM and CDR2 as ANQGSEA. The CDR3 coding sequence is TGCAGCGCTGGGGGCGGAATTAACTTCAATGAGCAGTTCTTC. Its translation: CSAGGGINFNEQFF.

A few counts support this clone. The chain carries TRBV29-1 and TRBJ2-7; D unclear. This CDR3 has 11 amino acids. Germline lookup yields CDR1 SQVTM and CDR2 ANQGSEA. CDR3 residues: CAIRSSYEQYF. CDR3 DNA: TGCGCAATCAGGTCCTCCTACGAGCAGTACTTC.

This clone was counted a single time. The J gene is TRBJ2-1, the V gene TRBV7-2; D unclear. In germline, CDR1 is SGHTA, CDR2 FQGNSA. The CDR3 sequence is 13 residues long. V was shortened by 5 bases and J by 7 bases, with 12 bases between the two germline ends. In DNA form, the CDR3 reads TGTGCCAGCAGCCCCTGGAGAAGTAATGAGCAGTTCTTC. Encoded protein: CASSPWRSNEQFF.

The sample holds a few counts of this clone. J is TRBJ2-7 and V is TRBV6-1, with D tentatively TRBD2 (6 bases). CDR1 and CDR2 (germline): MNHNS, SASEGT. Trimming removed 8 bases at V and 7 bases at J, with 12 bases between. This CDR3 spans 11 amino acids. The CDR3 is CASRRDREQYF. The DNA of the CDR3 is TGTGCCAGCCGGCGGGATAGAGAGCAGTACTTC.

This clone was picked up a small number of times. In nucleotides, the CDR3 is TGTGCCAGCCGACCCGGACATGTAGTAGGCACAGATACGCAGTATTTT. It specifies CASRPGHVVGTDTQYF. The chain recombines TRBV19 with TRBJ2-3; D is possibly TRBD1 (5 bases). The germline CDR1 and CDR2 sequences are LNHDA and SQIVND (reference sequence). V gave up 9 bases and J gave up 1 base, with 20 bases separating them. CDR3 length: 16 residues.